This passage covers 27 T cell receptor beta chains from one sample sequenced in a study of CXCR3-negative and CXCR3-positive naive CD8 T cells. Antigens of these TCRs are unknown. The method, 5' RACE with UMI labels, was used to prepare the TRB cDNA libraries. One entry per CDR3 protein, without DNA, is what TCRdb gives after re-calling the 5' RACE reads. This repertoire includes more than 100,000 distinct CDR3 sequences. Broader study findings: The study found more hydrophobic TRB CDR3s in CXCR3-positive naive cells than in CXCR3-negative naive cells.

Material for sequencing was naive CXCR3+ CD8+ T cells from blood. Noted subset: CD45RO-CCR7+CD27+CD95- naive CD8+ T cells expressing CXCR3 (TNR3+). Receptors originate from a human donor in good health. Some clones in this sample may be carry-over from other donors' samples.

The chain couples TRBV2 to TRBJ1-2; the TRBD1 assignment by TCRdb is unverifiable without DNA. The CDR3 consists of 14 residues. The V gene's germline CDR1 is SNHLY and CDR2 FYNNEI. The CDR3 protein is CASSEQLWDKGVTF.

The rearrangement uses TRBV4-1 and TRBJ2-3; TCRdb designates TRBD2, a call that cannot be tested without DNA. Germline CDR1 reads MGHRA; CDR2 reads YSYEKL. The CDR3 length is 15 residues. The CDR3 reads CASSRLGLRLDTQYF.

The V and J genes are TRBV13 and TRBJ1-2; the D gene TCRdb calls, TRBD1, cannot be checked with no DNA. The germline V gene has CDR1 PRHDT and CDR2 FYEKMQ (reference sequence). This CDR3 spans 16 amino acids. The chain's CDR3 is CASSLSRGQLNYGYTF.

The chain recombines TRBV9 with TRBJ1-1. This CDR3 has 14 residues. Germline V CDR1 and CDR2: SGDLS, YYNGEE. The CDR3 is CASSVEWVNTEAFF.

The gene calls are TRBV2 and TRBJ1-1; TCRdb returns TRBD1, unconfirmable since there is no DNA. Germline CDR1 and CDR2: SNHLY and FYNNEI. There are 14 residues in the CDR3. The CDR3 loop reads CASRGQGAYAEAFF.

The V and J genes are TRBV29-1 and TRBJ2-2; the D call of TRBD2 rests on TCRdb alone, since no DNA is present to check it. Germline CDR1 and CDR2: SQVTM and ANQGSEA. This CDR3 is built from 13 residues. CDR3 loop: CSGSGANTGELFF.

The CDR3 reads CASSYALSTDTQYF. V and J are TRBV6-6 and TRBJ2-3; with no DNA, the TCRdb D assignment of TRBD2 cannot be verified. From germline, CDR1 is MNHNY and CDR2 SVGAGI (reference sequence). The CDR3 covers 14 residues.

The chain links TRBV15 to TRBJ1-5. The CDR3 has 12 residues. Germline assignment: CDR1 LNHNV and CDR2 YYDKDF (reference sequence). CDR3 in amino acids: CATSWVNQPQHF.

V is TRBV7-2 and J is TRBJ2-1. This CDR3 region has 15 residues. Germline V gene lookup returns CDR1 SGHTA and CDR2 FQGNSA. The CDR3 region is CASSLAISSYNEQFF.

This chain joins TRBV7-2 and TRBJ2-5; TCRdb returns TRBD2, unconfirmable since there is no DNA. CDR3 size: 16 residues. Germline CDR1 SGHTA, CDR2 FQGNSA. The CDR3 here is CASSRLAGAIQETQYF.

The chain links TRBV7-2 to TRBJ2-3; TCRdb lists TRBD2, though no DNA is available to test this call. The germline CDR1 and CDR2 sequences are SGHTA and FQGNSA. The CDR3 contains 17 residues. The CDR3 loop is CASSLNVAGAPADTQYF.

V is TRBV18 and J is TRBJ2-7. CDR1 is KGHSH and CDR2 is LQKENI in the germline V gene. This CDR3 has 13 amino acids. This CDR3 reads CASSPPGSYEQYF. The complete variable domain, with remaining parts taken from reference TRBV18 and TRBJ2-7, reads NAGVMQNPRHLVRRRGQEARLRCSPMKGHSHVYWYRQLPEEGLKFMVYLQKENIIDESGMPKERFSAEFPKEGPSILRIQQVVRGDSAAYFCASSPPGSYEQYFGPGTRLTVT.

The chain couples TRBV7-6 to TRBJ2-1; TCRdb picks TRBD1, but there is no DNA to check that call. This CDR3 has 16 amino acids. Germline V gives CDR1 SGHVS, CDR2 FNYEAQ. CDR3 amino acids: CASSLELGQTNNEQFF.

This chain's CDR3 is CASSDRDYTINEQFF. The chain combines TRBV7-8 with TRBJ2-1; TCRdb indicates TRBD2, and absent DNA this call remains unverified. From germline, CDR1 is SGHVS and CDR2 FQNEAQ. The length of the CDR3 is 15 residues.

The V call is TRBV2, the J call TRBJ2-7; TCRdb calls TRBD1, which cannot be checked without DNA. The germline CDR1 and CDR2 sequences are SNHLY and FYNNEI. The CDR3 is made up of 12 amino acids. The CDR3 loop is CASRSGVHEQYF.

The chain is built from TRBV20-1 and TRBJ1-2. Germline-derived CDR1 and CDR2 are DFQATT and SNEGSKA (reference sequence). The CDR3 consists of 15 residues. CDR3 region: CSARGTEQFLYGYTF.

This chain joins TRBV20-1 and TRBJ2-1. Germline V gene sequence: CDR1 DFQATT, CDR2 SNEGSKA (reference sequence). The CDR3 extends over 12 amino acids. This CDR3 is CSAAILHNEQFF.

The chain couples TRBV7-9 to TRBJ1-5. CDR1 SEHNR and CDR2 FQNEAQ come from the germline V gene (reference sequence). The CDR3 covers 17 residues. CDR3 protein: CASSQNGSGYSDQPQHF.

The V and J genes are TRBV5-1 and TRBJ2-3; the TCRdb D gene call, TRBD1, has no DNA to confirm it. Germline V CDR1 and CDR2: SGHRS, YFSETQ. This CDR3 comprises 16 residues. CDR3 residues: CASSSEDTTSTDTQYF. The full variable domain, with the rest looked up from reference TRBV5-1 and TRBJ2-3, is KAGVTQTPRYLIKTRGQQVTLSCSPISGHRSVSWYQQTPGQGLQFLFEYFSETQRNKGNFPGRFSGRQFSNSRSEMNVSTLELGDSALYLCASSSEDTTSTDTQYFGPGTRLTVL.

This sequence joins TRBV12-3 or TRBV12-4 and TRBJ2-5. The CDR3 length is 11 residues. This CDR3 reads CASRDSETQYF.

The rearrangement joins TRBV7-9 to TRBJ2-1; TCRdb's assignment of TRBD1 cannot be checked, as there is no DNA. Germline V gene lookup returns CDR1 SEHNR and CDR2 FQNEAQ (reference sequence). The CDR3 has 14 amino acids. The CDR3 sequence: CASSLEGDRDAQFF.

The chain recombines TRBV9 with TRBJ2-3; TCRdb reports TRBD1, a call that lacks DNA to check it against. This CDR3 comprises 16 residues. Per the germline V gene, CDR1 is SGDLS and CDR2 is YYNGEE. The CDR3 here is CASSRPGQGERDTQYF.

The rearrangement joins TRBV28 to TRBJ2-1; TCRdb selects TRBD1, and the lack of DNA leaves this call unchecked. The germline CDR1 and CDR2 sequences are MDHEN and SYDVKM. The CDR3 sequence is 14 residues long. CDR3: CASSLGTVNAGKFF. The full variable domain, rest sourced from reference TRBV28 and TRBJ2-1, is DVKVTQSSRYLVKRTGEKVFLECVQDMDHENMFWYRQDPGLGLRLIYFSYDVKMKEKGDIPEGYSVSREKKERFSLILESASTNQTSMYLCASSLGTVNAGKFFGPGTRLTVL.

This chain links TRBV7-6 with TRBJ1-1; there is no DNA to check the TCRdb D call of TRBD1. The V gene's germline CDR1 is SGHVS and CDR2 FNYEAQ. The CDR3 spans 16 residues. The CDR3 protein is CASSLMSYRGNTEAFF. The variable domain in full, with the rest retrieved from reference TRBV7-6 and TRBJ1-1, is GAGVSQSPRYKVTKRGQDVALRCDPISGHVSLYWYRQALGQGPEFLTYFNYEAQQDKSGLPNDRFSAERPEGSISTLTIQRTEQRDSAMYRCASSLMSYRGNTEAFFGQGTRLTVV.

The chain is built from TRBV4-1 and TRBJ1-1. This CDR3 spans 14 amino acids. CDR1 MGHRA and CDR2 YSYEKL come from the germline V gene. The CDR3: CASKGVQTNTEAFF.

CDR3 residues: CASSPGSLGLSYNEQFF. The rearrangement links TRBV28 to TRBJ2-1; no DNA is available, so the TRBD2 call from TCRdb remains unchecked. The CDR3 has 17 amino acids. CDR1 and CDR2 (germline): MDHEN, SYDVKM. Full variable domain (outside the CDR3, taken from reference TRBV28 and TRBJ2-1): DVKVTQSSRYLVKRTGEKVFLECVQDMDHENMFWYRQDPGLGLRLIYFSYDVKMKEKGDIPEGYSVSREKKERFSLILESASTNQTSMYLCASSPGSLGLSYNEQFFGPGTRLTVL.

The V and J genes are TRBV19 and TRBJ2-3; the D gene TCRdb calls, TRBD2, cannot be checked with no DNA. CDR3 length equals 15 residues. Germline V gene sequence: CDR1 LNHDA, CDR2 SQIVND (reference sequence). CDR3 in amino acids: CASSKTSGVADTQYF.